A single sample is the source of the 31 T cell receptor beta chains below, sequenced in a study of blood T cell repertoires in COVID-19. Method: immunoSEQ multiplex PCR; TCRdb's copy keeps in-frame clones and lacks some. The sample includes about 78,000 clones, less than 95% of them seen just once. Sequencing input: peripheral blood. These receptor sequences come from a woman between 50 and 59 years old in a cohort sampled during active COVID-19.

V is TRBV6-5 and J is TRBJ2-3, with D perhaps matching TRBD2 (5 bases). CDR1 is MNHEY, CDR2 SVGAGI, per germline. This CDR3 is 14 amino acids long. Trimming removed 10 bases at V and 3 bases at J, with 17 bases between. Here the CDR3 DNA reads TGTGCCACCCAGAAGCGGATCAGAACAGATACGCAGTATTTT. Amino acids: CATQKRIRTDTQYF.

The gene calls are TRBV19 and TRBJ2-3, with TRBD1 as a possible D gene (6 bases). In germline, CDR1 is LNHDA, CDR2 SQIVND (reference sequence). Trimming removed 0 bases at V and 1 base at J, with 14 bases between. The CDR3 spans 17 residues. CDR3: CASSIDQTGAGTDTQYF. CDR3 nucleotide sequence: TGTGCCAGTAGTATAGACCAGACAGGAGCAGGCACAGATACGCAGTATTTT.

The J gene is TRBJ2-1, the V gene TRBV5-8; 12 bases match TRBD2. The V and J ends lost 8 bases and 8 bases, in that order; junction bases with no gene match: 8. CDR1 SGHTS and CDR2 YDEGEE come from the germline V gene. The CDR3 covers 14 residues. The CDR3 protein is CARGRTSGDDEQFF. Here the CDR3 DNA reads TGTGCCAGAGGCCGGACTAGCGGGGACGATGAGCAGTTCTTC.

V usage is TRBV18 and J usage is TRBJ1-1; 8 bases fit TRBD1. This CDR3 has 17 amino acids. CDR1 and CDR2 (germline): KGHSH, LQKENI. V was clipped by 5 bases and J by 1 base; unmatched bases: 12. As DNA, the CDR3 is TGTGCCAGCTCAAAGATCGGCAGGGGGCGGGGGAACACTGAAGCTTTCTTT. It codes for CASSKIGRGRGNTEAFF.

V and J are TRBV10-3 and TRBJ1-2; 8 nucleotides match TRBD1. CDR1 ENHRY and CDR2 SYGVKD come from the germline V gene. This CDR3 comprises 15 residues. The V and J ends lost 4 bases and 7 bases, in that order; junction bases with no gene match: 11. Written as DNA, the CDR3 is TGTGCCATCAGTGTCGACAGGGGAGTTAATGGTGGCTACACCTTC. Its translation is CAISVDRGVNGGYTF.

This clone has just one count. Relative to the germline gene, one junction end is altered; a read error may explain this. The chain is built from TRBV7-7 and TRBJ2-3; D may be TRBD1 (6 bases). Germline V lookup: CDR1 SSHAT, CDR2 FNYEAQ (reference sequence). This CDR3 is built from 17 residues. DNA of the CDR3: TGTGCTAGCAGCCGAGGACTGGACAGTTCTGGCACAGATACGCAGTATTTT. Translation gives CASSRGLDSSGTDTQYF.

CDR3 in amino acids: CAWSVGGFGNTIYF. The DNA for the CDR3 is TGTGCCTGGAGTGTTGGAGGGTTTGGAAACACCATATATTTT. J is TRBJ1-3 and V is TRBV30; D unresolved. This CDR3 is 14 amino acids long. V lost 0 bases, J lost 3 bases, and 9 bases lay in between. Germline V lookup: CDR1 GTSNPN, CDR2 SVGIG (reference sequence). Full variable domain (outside the CDR3, taken from reference TRBV30 and TRBJ1-3): SQTIHQWPATLVQPVGSPLSLECTVEGTSNPNLYWYRQAAGRGLQLLFYSVGIGQISSEVPQNLSASRPQDRQFILSSKKLLLSDSGFYLCAWSVGGFGNTIYFGEGSWLTVV.

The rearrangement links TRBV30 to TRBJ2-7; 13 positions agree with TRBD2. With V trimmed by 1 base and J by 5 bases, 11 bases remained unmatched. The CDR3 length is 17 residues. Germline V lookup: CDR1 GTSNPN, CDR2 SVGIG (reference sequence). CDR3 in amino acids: CAWSGTGLAGRSDEQYF. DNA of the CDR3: TGTGCCTGGAGTGGTACGGGACTAGCGGGAAGGAGCGACGAGCAGTACTTC.

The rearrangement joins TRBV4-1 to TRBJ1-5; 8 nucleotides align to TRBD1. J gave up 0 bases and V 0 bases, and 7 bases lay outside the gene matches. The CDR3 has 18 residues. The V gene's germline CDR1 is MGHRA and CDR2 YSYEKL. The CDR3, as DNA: TGCGCCAGCAGCCAAGACCGGACAGGGCGGTATAGCAATCAGCCCCAGCATTTT. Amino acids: CASSQDRTGRYSNQPQHF.

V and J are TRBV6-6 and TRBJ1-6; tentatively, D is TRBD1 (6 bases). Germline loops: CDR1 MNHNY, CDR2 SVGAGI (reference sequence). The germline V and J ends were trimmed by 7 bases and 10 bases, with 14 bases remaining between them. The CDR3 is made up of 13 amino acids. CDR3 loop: CASIRGEGSPLHF. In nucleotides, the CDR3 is TGTGCCAGCATCAGGGGAGAAGGGTCACCCCTCCACTTT.

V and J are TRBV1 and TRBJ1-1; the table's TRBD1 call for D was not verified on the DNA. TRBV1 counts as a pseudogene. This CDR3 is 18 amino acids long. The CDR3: CTSSQGEPGQGGRTEAFF. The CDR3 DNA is TGCACCAGCAGCCAAGGTGAGCCGGGACAGGGGGGCCGGACTGAAGCTTTCTTT.

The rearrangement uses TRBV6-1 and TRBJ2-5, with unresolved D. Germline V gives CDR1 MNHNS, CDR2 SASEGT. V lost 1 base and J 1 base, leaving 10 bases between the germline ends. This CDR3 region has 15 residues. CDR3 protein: CASSEVLTPQETQYF. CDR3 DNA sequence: TGTGCCAGCAGTGAAGTATTAACACCCCAAGAGACCCAGTACTTC.

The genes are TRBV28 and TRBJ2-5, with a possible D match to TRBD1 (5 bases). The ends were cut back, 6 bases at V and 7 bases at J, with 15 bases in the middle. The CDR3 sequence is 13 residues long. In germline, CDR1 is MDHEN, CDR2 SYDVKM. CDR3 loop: CASRTAGTRTQYF. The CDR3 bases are TGTGCCAGCAGGACAGCCGGCACCAGGACCCAGTACTTC. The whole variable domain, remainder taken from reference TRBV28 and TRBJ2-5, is DVKVTQSSRYLVKRTGEKVFLECVQDMDHENMFWYRQDPGLGLRLIYFSYDVKMKEKGDIPEGYSVSREKKERFSLILESASTNQTSMYLCASRTAGTRTQYFGPGTRLLVL.

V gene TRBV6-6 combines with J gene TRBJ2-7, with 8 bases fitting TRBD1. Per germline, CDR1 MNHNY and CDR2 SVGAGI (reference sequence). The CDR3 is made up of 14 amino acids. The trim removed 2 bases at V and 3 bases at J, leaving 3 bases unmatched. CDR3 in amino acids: CASSYAGQDYEQYF. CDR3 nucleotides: TGTGCCAGCAGTTACGCGGGACAGGACTACGAGCAGTACTTC.

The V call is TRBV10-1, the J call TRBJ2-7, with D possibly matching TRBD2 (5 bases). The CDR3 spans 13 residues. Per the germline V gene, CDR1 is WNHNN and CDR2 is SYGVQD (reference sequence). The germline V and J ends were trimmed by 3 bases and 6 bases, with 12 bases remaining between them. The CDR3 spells CASSDNEGTEQYF. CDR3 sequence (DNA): TGCGCCAGCAGTGATAATGAGGGAACCGAGCAGTACTTC.

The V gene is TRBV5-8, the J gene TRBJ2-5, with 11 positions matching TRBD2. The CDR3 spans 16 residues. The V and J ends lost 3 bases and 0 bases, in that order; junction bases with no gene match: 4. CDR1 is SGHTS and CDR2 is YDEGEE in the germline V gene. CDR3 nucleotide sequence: TGTGCCAGCAGCTCTGGACTAGCGGGCTACCAAGAGACCCAGTACTTC. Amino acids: CASSSGLAGYQETQYF.

CDR3 nucleotides: TGTGCCAGCCGAGAACAGCACACTGAAGCTTTCTTT. This codes for CASREQHTEAFF. This chain uses TRBV28 with TRBJ1-1, with D unresolved. Trimming stripped 8 bases from V and 3 bases from J, with 10 bases between. The CDR3 length is 12 residues. The germline V gene has CDR1 MDHEN and CDR2 SYDVKM. The full variable domain, its missing parts supplied by reference TRBV28 and TRBJ1-1, is DVKVTQSSRYLVKRTGEKVFLECVQDMDHENMFWYRQDPGLGLRLIYFSYDVKMKEKGDIPEGYSVSREKKERFSLILESASTNQTSMYLCASREQHTEAFFGQGTRLTVV.

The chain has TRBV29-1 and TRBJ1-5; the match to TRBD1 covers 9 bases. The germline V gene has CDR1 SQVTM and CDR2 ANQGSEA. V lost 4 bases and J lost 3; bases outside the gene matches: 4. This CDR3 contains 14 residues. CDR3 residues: CSVGTGAFNQPQHF. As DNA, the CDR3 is TGCAGCGTTGGGACAGGGGCCTTCAATCAGCCCCAGCATTTT.

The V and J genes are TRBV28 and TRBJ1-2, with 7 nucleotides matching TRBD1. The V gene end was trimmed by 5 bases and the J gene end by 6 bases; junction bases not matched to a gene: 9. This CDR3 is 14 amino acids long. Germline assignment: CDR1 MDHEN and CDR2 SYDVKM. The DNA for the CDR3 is TGTGCCAGCAGTCTCCTCGACAGGGAGGATGGCTACACCTTC. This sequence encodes CASSLLDREDGYTF.

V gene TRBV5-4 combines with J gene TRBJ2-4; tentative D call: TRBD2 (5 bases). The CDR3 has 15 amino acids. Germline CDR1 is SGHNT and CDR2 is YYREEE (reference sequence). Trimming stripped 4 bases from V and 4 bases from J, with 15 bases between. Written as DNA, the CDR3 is TGTGCCAGCAGCCCGAAAGCGACTACGAAAAACATTCAGTACTTC. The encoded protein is CASSPKATTKNIQYF.

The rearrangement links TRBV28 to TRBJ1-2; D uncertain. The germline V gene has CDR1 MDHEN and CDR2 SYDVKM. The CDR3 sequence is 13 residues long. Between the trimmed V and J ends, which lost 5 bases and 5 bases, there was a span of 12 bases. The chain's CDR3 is CASSPQVGYGYTF. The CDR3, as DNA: TGTGCCAGCAGTCCCCAGGTTGGGTATGGCTACACCTTC.

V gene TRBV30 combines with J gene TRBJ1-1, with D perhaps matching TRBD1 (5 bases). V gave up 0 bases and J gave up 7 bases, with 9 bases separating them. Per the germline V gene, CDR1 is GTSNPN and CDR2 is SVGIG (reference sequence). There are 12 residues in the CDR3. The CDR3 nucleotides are TGTGCCTGGAGTGTGGCGGGGGTTGAAGCTTTCTTT. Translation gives CAWSVAGVEAFF.

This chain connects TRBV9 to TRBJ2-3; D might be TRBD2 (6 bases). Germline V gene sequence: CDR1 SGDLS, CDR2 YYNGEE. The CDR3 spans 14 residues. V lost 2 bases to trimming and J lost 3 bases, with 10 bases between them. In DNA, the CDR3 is TGTGCCAGCAGCGTTAGCGGTGTTACAGATACGCAGTATTTT. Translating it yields CASSVSGVTDTQYF.

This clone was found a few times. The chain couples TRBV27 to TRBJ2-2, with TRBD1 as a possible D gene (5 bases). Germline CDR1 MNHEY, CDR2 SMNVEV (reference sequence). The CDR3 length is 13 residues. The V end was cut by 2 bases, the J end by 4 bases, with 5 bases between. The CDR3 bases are TGTGCCAGCAGTTTAACAGGCACCGGGGAGCTGTTTTTT. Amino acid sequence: CASSLTGTGELFF.

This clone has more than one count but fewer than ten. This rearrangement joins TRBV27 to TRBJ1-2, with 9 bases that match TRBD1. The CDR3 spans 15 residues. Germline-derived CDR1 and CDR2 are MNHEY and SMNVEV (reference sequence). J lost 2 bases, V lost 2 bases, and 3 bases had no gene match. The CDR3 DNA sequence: TGTGCCAGCAGTTTAAAGGGACAGGGAAACTATGGCTACACCTTC. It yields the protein CASSLKGQGNYGYTF.

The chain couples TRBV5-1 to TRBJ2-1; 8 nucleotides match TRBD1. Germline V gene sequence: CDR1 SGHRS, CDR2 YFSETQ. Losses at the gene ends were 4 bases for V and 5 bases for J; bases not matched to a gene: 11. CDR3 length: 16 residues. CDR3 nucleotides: TGCGCCAGCAGCCCGGTACAGGACAGGGACGACAATGAGCAGTTCTTC. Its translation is CASSPVQDRDDNEQFF.

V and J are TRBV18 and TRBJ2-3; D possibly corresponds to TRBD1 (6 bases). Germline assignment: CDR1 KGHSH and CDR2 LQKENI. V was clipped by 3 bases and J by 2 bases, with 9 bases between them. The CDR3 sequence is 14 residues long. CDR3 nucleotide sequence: TGTGCCAGCTCACCCGGACAGATCACAGATACGCAGTATTTT. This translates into CASSPGQITDTQYF.

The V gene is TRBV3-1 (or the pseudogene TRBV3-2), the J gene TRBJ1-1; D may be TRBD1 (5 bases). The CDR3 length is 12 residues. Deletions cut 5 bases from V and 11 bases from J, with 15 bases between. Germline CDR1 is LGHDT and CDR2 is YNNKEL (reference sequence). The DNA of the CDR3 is TGTGCCAGCAGCTCGTTCGGGGGGATGGCTTTCTTT. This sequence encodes CASSSFGGMAFF.

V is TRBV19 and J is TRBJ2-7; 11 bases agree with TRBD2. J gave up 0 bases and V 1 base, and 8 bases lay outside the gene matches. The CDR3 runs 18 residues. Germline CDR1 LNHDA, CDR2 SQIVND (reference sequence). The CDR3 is CASSIGPPTSGSSYEQYF. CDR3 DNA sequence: TGTGCCAGTAGTATAGGCCCTCCAACTAGCGGGAGCTCCTACGAGCAGTACTTC.

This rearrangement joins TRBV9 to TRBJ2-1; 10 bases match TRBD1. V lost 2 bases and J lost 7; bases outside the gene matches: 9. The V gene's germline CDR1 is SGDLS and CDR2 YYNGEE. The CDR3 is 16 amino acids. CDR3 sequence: CASSVRQGATGNEQFF. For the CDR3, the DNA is TGTGCCAGCAGCGTCCGACAGGGGGCGACAGGAAATGAGCAGTTCTTC.

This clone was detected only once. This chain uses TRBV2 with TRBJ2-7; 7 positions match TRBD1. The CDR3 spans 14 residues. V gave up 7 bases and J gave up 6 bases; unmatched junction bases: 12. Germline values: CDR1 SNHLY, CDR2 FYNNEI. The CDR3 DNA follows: TGTGCCAGCAACGACAGGGTGGAGTACGGCGAGCAGTACTTC. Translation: CASNDRVEYGEQYF.